Following are 14 T cell receptor beta chains from one sample sequenced in a study of shared clonotypes between healthy human individuals. The method was immunoSEQ multiplex PCR; TCRdb's version includes in-frame clones alone and lacks a portion of them. The sample consists of about 680,000 clones, approximately 79% of them appearing once. What was sequenced was memory CD4+ T cells sorted from blood. Subset here: CD45RA-negative fraction. The receptors were sampled from a woman under 40 in good health.

About this clone itself: This sample also contains other DNA sequences that code for the same CDR3. J is TRBJ2-7 and V is TRBV10-3; 9 nucleotides agree with TRBD2. Germline CDR1 reads ENHRY; CDR2 reads SYGVKD. CDR3 length: 15 residues. V was clipped by 0 bases and J by 2 bases; unmatched bases: 2. As DNA, the CDR3 is TGTGCCATCAGTGAGTCGGCGGGAGGGCCCTACGAGCAGTACTTC. Amino acid sequence: CAISESAGGPYEQYF.

The chain has TRBV29-1 and TRBJ2-2; no clear D. The CDR3 covers 12 residues. The germline CDR1 and CDR2 sequences are SQVTM and ANQGSEA. The ends were cut back, 5 bases at V and 4 bases at J, with 8 bases in the middle. This CDR3 is CSVRPGTGELFF. The DNA for the CDR3 is TGCAGCGTTCGCCCGGGCACCGGGGAGCTGTTTTTT.

This chain uses TRBV13 with TRBJ2-7; 10 positions agree with TRBD2. The CDR3 has 16 residues. V lost 0 bases and J lost 2; bases outside the gene matches: 4. Germline V lookup: CDR1 PRHDT, CDR2 FYEKMQ (reference sequence). The CDR3 region is CASSLGLAGMAYEQYF. As DNA, the CDR3 is TGTGCCAGCAGCTTAGGACTAGCGGGGATGGCCTACGAGCAGTACTTC.

The V call is TRBV18, the J call TRBJ2-3; D gene uncertain. The CDR3 runs 14 residues. Germline V gives CDR1 KGHSH, CDR2 LQKENI. V was clipped by 2 bases and J by 0 bases, with 6 bases between them. DNA of the CDR3: TGTGCCAGCTCACCAAGGGTGAGCACAGATACGCAGTATTTT. Amino acid sequence: CASSPRVSTDTQYF.

The chain links TRBV11-2 to TRBJ1-2; D gene uncertain. Germline V gives CDR1 SGHAT, CDR2 FQNNGV. Trimming removed 5 bases at V and 7 bases at J, with 8 bases between. The CDR3 sequence is 11 residues long. CDR3: CASSPGPGYTF. In DNA, the CDR3 is TGTGCCAGCAGCCCGGGTCCTGGCTACACCTTC.

The chain couples TRBV5-8 to TRBJ1-1, with 9 bases that match TRBD1. Germline V gene data show CDR1 as SGHTS and CDR2 as YDEGEE. This CDR3 comprises 15 residues. V lost 4 bases and J lost 5; bases outside the gene matches: 9. Here the CDR3 DNA reads TGTGCCAGCAGCGGCCGGACAGGGGTGAGGACTGAAGCTTTCTTT. This codes for CASSGRTGVRTEAFF.

The chain uses TRBV27 and TRBJ2-7; D is possibly TRBD1 (6 bases). Germline CDR1 is MNHEY and CDR2 is SMNVEV (reference sequence). The CDR3 sequence is 15 residues long. The V end was cut by 10 bases, the J end by 4 bases, with 23 bases between. CDR3 residues: CANTSGTPDMYEQYF. CDR3 sequence (DNA): TGTGCCAACACCTCCGGGACACCCGATATGTACGAGCAGTACTTC.

This clone was observed once. The chain combines TRBV29-1 with TRBJ1-2; perhaps TRBD1 as D (6 bases). V lost 6 bases to trimming and J lost 6 bases, with 17 bases between them. The length of the CDR3 is 13 residues. The germline gives CDR1 SQVTM, CDR2 ANQGSEA. The CDR3 DNA is TGCAGCGTAGGAATTCAACAGGGAGATGGCTACACCTTC. Translating it yields CSVGIQQGDGYTF.

The rearrangement joins TRBV6-1 to TRBJ1-2; D uncertain. The CDR3 totals 13 residues. Germline CDR1 is MNHNS and CDR2 is SASEGT. V was clipped by 3 bases and J by 8 bases, with 13 bases between them. The CDR3 reads CASSDPGPGGYTF. The CDR3 bases are TGTGCCAGCAGTGACCCAGGCCCGGGGGGCTACACCTTC.

This chain uses TRBV10-2 with TRBJ1-5; D remains ambiguous. The CDR3 extends over 14 amino acids. Trimming removed 5 bases at V and 5 bases at J, with 13 bases between. The germline gives CDR1 WSHSY, CDR2 SAAADI. The CDR3 here is CASSLTALDQPQHF. CDR3 DNA sequence: TGCGCCAGCAGTTTGACGGCCTTAGATCAGCCCCAGCATTTT.

This rearrangement joins TRBV5-1 to TRBJ2-5; TRBD2 agrees at 11 bases. CDR1 is SGHRS and CDR2 is YFSETQ in the germline V gene. V shed 4 bases and J 0 bases; nucleotides not matched to a gene: 2. This CDR3 has 15 amino acids. The CDR3 loop reads CASSPGLADQETQYF. The CDR3 region has the DNA TGCGCCAGCAGCCCGGGACTAGCGGACCAAGAGACCCAGTACTTC. The whole variable domain, remainder taken from reference TRBV5-1 and TRBJ2-5, is KAGVTQTPRYLIKTRGQQVTLSCSPISGHRSVSWYQQTPGQGLQFLFEYFSETQRNKGNFPGRFSGRQFSNSRSEMNVSTLELGDSALYLCASSPGLADQETQYFGPGTRLLVL.

This clone was seen just once. The J gene is TRBJ2-3, the V gene TRBV6-6, with TRBD2 identical over 10 bases. Unmatched junction bases numbered 5, after V lost 5 bases and J lost 3 bases. CDR1 and CDR2 (germline): MNHNY, SVGAGI (reference sequence). The CDR3 is 15 residues long. DNA of the CDR3: TGTGCCAGCAGTACAACGGGACTAGCGACAGATACGCAGTATTTT. As protein: CASSTTGLATDTQYF.

The chain recombines TRBV19 with TRBJ1-5; TRBD1 might be the D (6 bases). There are 14 residues in the CDR3. V shed 7 bases and J shed 5 bases, with 15 bases lying between them. Per germline, CDR1 LNHDA and CDR2 SQIVND (reference sequence). The DNA for the CDR3 is TGTGCCAGTAACCCCGGCAGGGGATATCAGCCCCAGCATTTT. Residues: CASNPGRGYQPQHF.

The chain uses TRBV7-6 and TRBJ1-1; 7 nucleotides match TRBD1. V shed 5 bases, J shed 1 base, and the junction held 10 bases outside the gene matches. CDR1 and CDR2 (germline): SGHVS, FNYEAQ. The CDR3 covers 16 residues. In DNA form, the CDR3 reads TGTGCCAGCAGCCTCCAATCCGGGACAGCGAACACTGAAGCTTTCTTT. As protein: CASSLQSGTANTEAFF.